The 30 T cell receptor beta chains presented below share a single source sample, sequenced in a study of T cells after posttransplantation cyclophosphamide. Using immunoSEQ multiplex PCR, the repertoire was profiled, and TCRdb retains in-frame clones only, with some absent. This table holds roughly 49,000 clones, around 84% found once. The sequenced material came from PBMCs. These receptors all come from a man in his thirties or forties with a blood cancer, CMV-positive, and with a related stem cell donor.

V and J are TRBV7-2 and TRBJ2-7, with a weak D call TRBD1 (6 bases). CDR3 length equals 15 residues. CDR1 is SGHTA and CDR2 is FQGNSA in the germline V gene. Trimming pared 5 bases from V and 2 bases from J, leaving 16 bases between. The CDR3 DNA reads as TGTGCCAGCAGCCCAACAGGGTACCGAACCTACGAGCAGTACTTC. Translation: CASSPTGYRTYEQYF.

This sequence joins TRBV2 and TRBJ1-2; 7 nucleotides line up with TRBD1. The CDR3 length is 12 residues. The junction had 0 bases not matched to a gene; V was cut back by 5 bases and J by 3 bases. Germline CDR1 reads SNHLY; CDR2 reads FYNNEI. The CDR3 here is CASSQGDYGYTF. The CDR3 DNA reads TGTGCCAGCAGTCAGGGGGACTATGGCTACACCTTC.

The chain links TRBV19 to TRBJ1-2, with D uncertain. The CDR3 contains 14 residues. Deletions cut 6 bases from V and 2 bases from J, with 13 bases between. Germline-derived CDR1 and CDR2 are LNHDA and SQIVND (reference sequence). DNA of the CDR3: TGTGCCAGTAGCCGTCAGACAAACAACTATGGCTACACCTTC. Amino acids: CASSRQTNNYGYTF.

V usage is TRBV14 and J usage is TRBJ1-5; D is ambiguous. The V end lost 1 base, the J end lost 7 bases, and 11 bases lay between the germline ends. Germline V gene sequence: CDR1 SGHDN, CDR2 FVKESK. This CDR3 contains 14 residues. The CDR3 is CASSQAGSMQPQHF. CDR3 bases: TGTGCCAGCAGCCAAGCCGGGAGCATGCAGCCCCAGCATTTT.

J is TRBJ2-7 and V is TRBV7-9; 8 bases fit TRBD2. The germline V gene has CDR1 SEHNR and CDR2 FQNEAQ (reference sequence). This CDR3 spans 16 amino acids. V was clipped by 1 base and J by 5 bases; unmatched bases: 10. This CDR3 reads CASSLGASGGPDEQYF. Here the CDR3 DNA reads TGTGCCAGCAGCTTAGGTGCCTCGGGAGGGCCTGACGAGCAGTACTTC.

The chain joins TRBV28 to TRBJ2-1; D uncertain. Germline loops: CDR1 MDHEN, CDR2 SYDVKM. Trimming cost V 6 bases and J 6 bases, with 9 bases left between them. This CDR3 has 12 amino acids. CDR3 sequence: CASSLPGNEQFF. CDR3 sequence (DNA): TGTGCCAGCAGCCTTCCGGGCAATGAGCAGTTCTTC.

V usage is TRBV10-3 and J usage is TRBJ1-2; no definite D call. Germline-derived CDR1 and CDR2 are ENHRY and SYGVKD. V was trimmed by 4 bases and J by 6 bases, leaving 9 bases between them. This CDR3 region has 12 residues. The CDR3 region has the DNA TGTGCCATCAGTGGCGGTCTGGATGGCTACACCTTC. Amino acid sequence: CAISGGLDGYTF.

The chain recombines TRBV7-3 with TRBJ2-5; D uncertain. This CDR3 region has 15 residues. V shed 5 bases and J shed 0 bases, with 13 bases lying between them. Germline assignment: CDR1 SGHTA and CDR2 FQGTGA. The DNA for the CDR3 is TGTGCCAGCAGCCCCGAATTTGGGCACCAAGAGACCCAGTACTTC. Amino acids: CASSPEFGHQETQYF. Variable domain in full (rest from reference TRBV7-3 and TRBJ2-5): GAGVSQTPSNKVTEKGKYVELRCDPISGHTALYWYRQSLGQGPEFLIYFQGTGAADDSGLPNDRFFAVRPEGSVSTLKIQRTERGDSAVYLCASSPEFGHQETQYFGPGTRLLVL.

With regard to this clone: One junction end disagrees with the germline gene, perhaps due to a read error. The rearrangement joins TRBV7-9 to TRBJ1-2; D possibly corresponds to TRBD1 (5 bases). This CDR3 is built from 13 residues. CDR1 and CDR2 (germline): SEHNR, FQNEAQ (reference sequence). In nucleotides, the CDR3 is TGTGCCAGCAGCTTACTCGGGACTCTCGGCGACGCCTTC. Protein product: CASSLLGTLGDAF.

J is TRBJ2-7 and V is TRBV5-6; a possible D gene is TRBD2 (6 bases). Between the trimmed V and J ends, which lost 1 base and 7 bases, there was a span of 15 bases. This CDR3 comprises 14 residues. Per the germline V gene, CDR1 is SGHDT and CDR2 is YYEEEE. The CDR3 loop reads CASSLYPPREEQYF. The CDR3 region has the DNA TGTGCCAGCAGCTTGTACCCCCCACGGGAGGAGCAGTACTTC.

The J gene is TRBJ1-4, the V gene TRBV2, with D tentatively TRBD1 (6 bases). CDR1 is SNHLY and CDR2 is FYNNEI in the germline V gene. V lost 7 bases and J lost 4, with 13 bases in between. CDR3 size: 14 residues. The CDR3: CASIQGGDNEKLFF. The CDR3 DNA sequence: TGTGCCAGCATACAGGGAGGGGATAATGAAAAACTGTTTTTT.

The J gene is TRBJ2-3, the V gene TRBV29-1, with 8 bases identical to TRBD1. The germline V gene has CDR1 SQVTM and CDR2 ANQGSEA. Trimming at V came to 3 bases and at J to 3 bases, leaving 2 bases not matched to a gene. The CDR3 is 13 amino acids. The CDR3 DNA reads TGCAGCGTTGATCAGGGGGCAACAGATACGCAGTATTTT. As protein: CSVDQGATDTQYF.

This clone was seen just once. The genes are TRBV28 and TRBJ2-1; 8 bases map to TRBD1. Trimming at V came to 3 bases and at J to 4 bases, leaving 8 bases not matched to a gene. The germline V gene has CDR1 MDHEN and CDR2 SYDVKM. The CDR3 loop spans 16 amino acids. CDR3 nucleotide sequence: TGTGCCAGCAGTTTCCAAGGCAGGGGGCGATACAATGAGCAGTTCTTC. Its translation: CASSFQGRGRYNEQFF.

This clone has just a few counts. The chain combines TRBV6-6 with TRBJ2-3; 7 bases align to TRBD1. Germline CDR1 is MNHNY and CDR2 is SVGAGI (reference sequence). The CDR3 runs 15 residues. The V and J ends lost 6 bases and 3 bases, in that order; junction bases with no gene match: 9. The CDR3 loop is CASRPTRGQTDTQYF. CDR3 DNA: TGTGCCAGCAGACCGACAAGGGGGCAAACAGATACGCAGTATTTT.

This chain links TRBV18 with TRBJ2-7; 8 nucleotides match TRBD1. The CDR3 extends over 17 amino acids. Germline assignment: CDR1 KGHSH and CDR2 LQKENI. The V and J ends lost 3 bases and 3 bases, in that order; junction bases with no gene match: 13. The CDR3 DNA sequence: TGTGCCAGCTCACCTATCTCCCCGGCAGGGGGCTTCTACGAGCAGTACTTC. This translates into CASSPISPAGGFYEQYF. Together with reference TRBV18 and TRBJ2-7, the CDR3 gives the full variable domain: NAGVMQNPRHLVRRRGQEARLRCSPMKGHSHVYWYRQLPEEGLKFMVYLQKENIIDESGMPKERFSAEFPKEGPSILRIQQVVRGDSAAYFCASSPISPAGGFYEQYFGPGTRLTVT.

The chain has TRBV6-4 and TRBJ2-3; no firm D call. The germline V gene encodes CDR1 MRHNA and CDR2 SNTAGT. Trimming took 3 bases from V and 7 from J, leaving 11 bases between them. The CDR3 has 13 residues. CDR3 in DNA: TGTGCCAGCAGTGAGCGTTCTAGGCATACGCAGTATTTT. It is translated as CASSERSRHTQYF.

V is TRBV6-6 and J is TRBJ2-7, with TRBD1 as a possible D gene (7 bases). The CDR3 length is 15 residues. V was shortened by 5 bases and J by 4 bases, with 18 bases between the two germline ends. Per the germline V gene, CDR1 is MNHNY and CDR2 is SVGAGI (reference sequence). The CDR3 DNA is TGTGCCAGCAGTCCACCAGGAGGGGGCGAGTACGAGCAGTACTTC. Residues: CASSPPGGGEYEQYF.

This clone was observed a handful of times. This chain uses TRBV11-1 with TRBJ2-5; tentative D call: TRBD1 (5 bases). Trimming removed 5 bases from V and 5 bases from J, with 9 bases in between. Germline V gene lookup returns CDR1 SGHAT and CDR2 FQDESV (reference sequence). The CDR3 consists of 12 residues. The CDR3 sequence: CASSTGGETQYF. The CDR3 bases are TGTGCCAGCAGCACAGGTGGGGAGACCCAGTACTTC.

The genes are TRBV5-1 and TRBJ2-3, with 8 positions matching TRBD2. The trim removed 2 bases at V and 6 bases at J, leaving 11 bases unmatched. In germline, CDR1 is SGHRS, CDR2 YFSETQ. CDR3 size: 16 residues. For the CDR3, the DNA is TGCGCCAGCAGCTTATGGAACAGCGGGAGCCCTGATACGCAGTATTTT. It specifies CASSLWNSGSPDTQYF.

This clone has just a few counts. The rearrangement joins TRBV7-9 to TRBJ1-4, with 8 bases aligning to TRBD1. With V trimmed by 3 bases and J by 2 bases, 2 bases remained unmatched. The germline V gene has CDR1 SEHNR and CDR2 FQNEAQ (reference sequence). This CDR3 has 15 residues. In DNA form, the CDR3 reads TGTGCCAGCAGCTTCAGGGGGCGGACTAATGAAAAACTGTTTTTT. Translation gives CASSFRGRTNEKLFF.

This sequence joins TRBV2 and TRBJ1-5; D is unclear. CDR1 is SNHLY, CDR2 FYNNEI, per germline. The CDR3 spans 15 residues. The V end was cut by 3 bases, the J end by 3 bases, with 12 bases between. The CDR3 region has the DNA TGTGCCAGCAGTGACCGAGATTTTGCCAATCAGCCCCAGCATTTT. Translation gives CASSDRDFANQPQHF.

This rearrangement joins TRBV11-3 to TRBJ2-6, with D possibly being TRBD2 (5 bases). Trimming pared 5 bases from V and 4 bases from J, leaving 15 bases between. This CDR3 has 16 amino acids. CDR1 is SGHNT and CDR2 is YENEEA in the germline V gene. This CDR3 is CASSRGLGTGANVLTF. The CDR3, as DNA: TGTGCCAGCAGCCGAGGGTTGGGAACCGGGGCCAACGTCCTGACTTTC. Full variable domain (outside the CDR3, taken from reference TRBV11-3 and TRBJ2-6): EAGVVQSPRYKIIEKKQPVAFWCNPISGHNTLYWYLQNLGQGPELLIRYENEEAVDDSQLPKDRFSAERLKGVDSTLKIQPAELGDSAVYLCASSRGLGTGANVLTFGAGSRLTVL.

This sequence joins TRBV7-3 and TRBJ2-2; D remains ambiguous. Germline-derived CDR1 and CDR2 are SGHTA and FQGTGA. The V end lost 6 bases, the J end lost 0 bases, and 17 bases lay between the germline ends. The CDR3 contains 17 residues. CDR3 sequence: CASSSPPGTSNTGELFF. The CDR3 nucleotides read TGTGCCAGCAGTTCTCCCCCGGGTACTTCGAACACCGGGGAGCTGTTTTTT.

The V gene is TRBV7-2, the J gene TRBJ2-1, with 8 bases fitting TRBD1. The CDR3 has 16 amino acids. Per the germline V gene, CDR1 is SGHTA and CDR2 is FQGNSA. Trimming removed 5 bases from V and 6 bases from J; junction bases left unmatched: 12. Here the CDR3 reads CASSISGETGVNEQFF. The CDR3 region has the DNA TGTGCCAGCAGCATCTCCGGGGAGACAGGGGTCAATGAGCAGTTCTTC.

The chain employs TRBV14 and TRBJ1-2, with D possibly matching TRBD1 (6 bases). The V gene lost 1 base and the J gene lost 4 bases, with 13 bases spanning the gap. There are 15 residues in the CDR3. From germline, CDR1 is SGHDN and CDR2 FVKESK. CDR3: CASSQVGRDTYGYTF. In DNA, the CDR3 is TGTGCCAGCAGCCAAGTTGGCCGGGACACCTATGGCTACACCTTC.

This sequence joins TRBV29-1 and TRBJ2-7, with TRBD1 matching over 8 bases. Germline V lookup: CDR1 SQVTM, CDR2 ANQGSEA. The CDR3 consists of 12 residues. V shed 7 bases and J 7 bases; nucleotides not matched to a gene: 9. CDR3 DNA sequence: TGCAGCGCCCTGCAGGGGGCGCGGGAGCAGTACTTC. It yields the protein CSALQGAREQYF.

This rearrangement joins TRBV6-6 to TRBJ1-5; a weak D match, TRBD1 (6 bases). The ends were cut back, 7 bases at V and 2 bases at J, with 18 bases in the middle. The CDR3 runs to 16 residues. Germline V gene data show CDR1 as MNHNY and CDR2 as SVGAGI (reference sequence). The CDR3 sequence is CASTRYRVDGNQPQHF. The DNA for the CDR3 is TGTGCCAGCACTAGGTACAGGGTCGACGGCAATCAGCCCCAGCATTTT.

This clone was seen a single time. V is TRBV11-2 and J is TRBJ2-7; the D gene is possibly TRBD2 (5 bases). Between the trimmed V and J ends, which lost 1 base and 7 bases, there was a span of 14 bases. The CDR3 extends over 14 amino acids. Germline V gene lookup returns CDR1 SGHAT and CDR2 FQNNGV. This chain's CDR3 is CASSLAPLGMEQYF. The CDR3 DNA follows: TGTGCCAGCAGCTTAGCACCCCTCGGGATGGAGCAGTACTTC.

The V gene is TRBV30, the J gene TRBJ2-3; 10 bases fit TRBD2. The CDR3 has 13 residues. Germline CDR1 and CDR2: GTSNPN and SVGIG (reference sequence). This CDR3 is CSFGTSDTDTQYF. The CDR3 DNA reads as TGTTCTTTCGGGACTAGCGACACAGATACGCAGTATTTT.

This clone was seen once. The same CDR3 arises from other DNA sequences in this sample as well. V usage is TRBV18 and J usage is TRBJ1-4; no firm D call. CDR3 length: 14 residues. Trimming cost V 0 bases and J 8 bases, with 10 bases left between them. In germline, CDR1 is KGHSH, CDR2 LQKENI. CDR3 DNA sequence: TGTGCCAGCTCACCACCCGAGGGTGAGGAAAAACTGTTTTTT. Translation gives CASSPPEGEEKLFF.